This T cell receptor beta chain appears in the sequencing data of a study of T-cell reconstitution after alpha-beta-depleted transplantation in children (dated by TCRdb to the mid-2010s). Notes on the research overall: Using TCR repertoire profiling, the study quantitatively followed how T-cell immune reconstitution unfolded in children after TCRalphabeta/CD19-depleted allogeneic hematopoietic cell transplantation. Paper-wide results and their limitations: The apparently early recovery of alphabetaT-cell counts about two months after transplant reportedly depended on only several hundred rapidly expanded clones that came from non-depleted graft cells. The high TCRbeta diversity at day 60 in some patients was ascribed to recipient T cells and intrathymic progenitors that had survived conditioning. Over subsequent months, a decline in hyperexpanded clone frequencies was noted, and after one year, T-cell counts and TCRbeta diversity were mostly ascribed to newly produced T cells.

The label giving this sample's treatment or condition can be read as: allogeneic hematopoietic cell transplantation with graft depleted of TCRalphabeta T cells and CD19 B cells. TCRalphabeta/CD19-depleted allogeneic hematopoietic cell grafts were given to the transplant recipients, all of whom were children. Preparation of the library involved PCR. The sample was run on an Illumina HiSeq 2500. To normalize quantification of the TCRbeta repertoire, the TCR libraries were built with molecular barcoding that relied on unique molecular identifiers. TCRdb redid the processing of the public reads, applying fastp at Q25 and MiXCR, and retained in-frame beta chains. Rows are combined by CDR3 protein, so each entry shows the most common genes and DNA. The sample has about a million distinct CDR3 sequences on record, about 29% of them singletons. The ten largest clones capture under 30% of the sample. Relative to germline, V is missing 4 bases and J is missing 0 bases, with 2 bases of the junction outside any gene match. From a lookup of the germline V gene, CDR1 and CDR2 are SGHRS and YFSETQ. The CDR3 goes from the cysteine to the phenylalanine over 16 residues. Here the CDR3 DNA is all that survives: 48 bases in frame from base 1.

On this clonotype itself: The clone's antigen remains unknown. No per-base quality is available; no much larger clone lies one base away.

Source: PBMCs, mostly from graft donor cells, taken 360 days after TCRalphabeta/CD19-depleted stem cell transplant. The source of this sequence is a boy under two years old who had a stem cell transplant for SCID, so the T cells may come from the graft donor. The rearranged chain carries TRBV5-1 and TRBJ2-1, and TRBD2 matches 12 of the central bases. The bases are TGCGCCAGCAGCGGACTAGCGGGGAGCTCCTACAATGAGCAGTTCTTC. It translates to CASSGLAGSSYNEQFF. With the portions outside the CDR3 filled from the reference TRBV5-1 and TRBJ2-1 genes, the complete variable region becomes KAGVTQTPRYLIKTRGQQVTLSCSPISGHRSVSWYQQTPGQGLQFLFEYFSETQRNKGNFPGRFSGRQFSNSRSEMNVSTLELGDSALYLCASSGLAGSSYNEQFFGPGTRLTVL.